The 27 T cell receptor beta chains presented below share a single source sample, sequenced in a study of T cells in Graves' hyperthyroidism and ophthalmopathy. RNA transcripts provided the source from which TCR beta CDR3 regions were amplified. HTBI primers were used for first-round RT-PCR of the TCR CDR3. TCRdb used MiXCR to reprocess the multiplex PCR reads, holding one entry per CDR3 protein. This table holds approximately 410,000 distinct CDR3 sequences, around 15% found once. Material for sequencing was blood. These receptors all stem from a man aged 18 to 30 with Graves' ophthalmopathy.

This rearrangement joins TRBV27 to TRBJ1-5, with 8 positions matching TRBD1. V dropped 3 bases and J dropped 0; count of bases not matched to a gene: 4. The CDR3 contains 16 residues. From germline, CDR1 is MNHEY and CDR2 SMNVEV (reference sequence). In DNA form, the CDR3 reads TGTGCCAGCAGTTTTCGCGGACAGGGTAGCAATCAGCCCCAGCATTTT. Amino acid sequence: CASSFRGQGSNQPQHF.

This clonotype was found many times. The chain combines TRBV24-1 with TRBJ1-1; D is perhaps TRBD1 (5 bases). The CDR3 is made up of 17 amino acids. The V end was cut by 4 bases, the J end by 1 base, with 18 bases between. Germline lookup yields CDR1 KGHDR and CDR2 SFDVKD. The CDR3 spells CATSEALWGPRNTEAFF. DNA of the CDR3: TGTGCCACCAGTGAAGCCCTTTGGGGACCCAGGAACACTGAAGCTTTCTTT.

This clonotype showed up many times. The chain carries TRBV5-1 and TRBJ2-3, with D possibly called TRBD1 or TRBD2 (5 bases each). The germline V gene has CDR1 SGHRS and CDR2 YFSETQ. Deletions cut 4 bases from V and 0 bases from J, with 15 bases between. This CDR3 is built from 16 residues. The CDR3 here is CASSGDPKWSTDTQYF. DNA of the CDR3: TGCGCCAGCAGCGGGGACCCCAAATGGAGCACAGATACGCAGTATTTT.

This clonotype was seen at least ten times. J is TRBJ2-3 and V is TRBV30; no clear D gene. The CDR3 spans 14 residues. The V end was cut by 0 bases, the J end by 4 bases, with 11 bases between. Germline loops: CDR1 GTSNPN, CDR2 SVGIG (reference sequence). The CDR3 DNA sequence: TGTGCCTGGAGTGTACGGCAAGGAGCAGATACGCAGTATTTT. Residues: CAWSVRQGADTQYF.

The table lists this clonotype with many counts. The chain uses TRBV9 and TRBJ2-7; D uncertain. V dropped 0 bases and J dropped 3 bases, with 4 bases sitting between them. CDR3 length equals 12 residues. Germline CDR1 and CDR2: SGDLS and YYNGEE. The CDR3 region is CASSVDGYEQYF. DNA for the CDR3: TGTGCCAGCAGCGTAGATGGCTACGAGCAGTACTTC.

This clonotype was seen at least ten times. V is TRBV11-2 and J is TRBJ2-5; no definite D call. This CDR3 is 16 amino acids long. Deletions cut 0 bases from V and 3 bases from J, with 14 bases between. Germline V gives CDR1 SGHAT, CDR2 FQNNGV. The CDR3 is CASSLDPPGGEETQYF. The CDR3 bases are TGTGCCAGCAGCTTAGATCCTCCGGGTGGAGAAGAGACCCAGTACTTC.

V and J are TRBV18 and TRBJ2-6; perhaps TRBD1 as D (6 bases). Germline CDR1 is KGHSH and CDR2 is LQKENI. Trimming left V 6 bases short and J 3 bases short, with 15 bases between. The CDR3 has 16 residues. The CDR3 region has the DNA TGTGCCAGCTCCCTTCTAGCAGGGGATGGGGCCAACGTCCTGACTTTC. Protein sequence: CASSLLAGDGANVLTF.

Only a few counts were recorded for this clonotype. This sequence joins TRBV19 and TRBJ1-5, with 9 bases aligning to TRBD1. With V trimmed by 0 bases and J by 5 bases, 5 bases remained unmatched. CDR1 LNHDA and CDR2 SQIVND come from the germline V gene (reference sequence). This CDR3 is built from 16 residues. The CDR3 region is CASSIDGQGSHQPQHF. CDR3 coding DNA: TGTGCCAGTAGTATAGATGGACAGGGGAGCCATCAGCCCCAGCATTTT.

This clonotype was detected ten times or more. The V and J genes are TRBV30 and TRBJ1-1; 8 bases agree with TRBD1. The CDR3 extends over 13 amino acids. V shed 1 base, J shed 4 bases, and the junction held 2 bases outside the gene matches. Per the germline V gene, CDR1 is GTSNPN and CDR2 is SVGIG (reference sequence). The CDR3 sequence: CAWSATGGTEAFF. The CDR3 bases are TGTGCCTGGAGTGCCACAGGGGGCACTGAAGCTTTCTTT.

This clonotype was seen many times. The chain has TRBV28 and TRBJ2-7; tentatively, D is TRBD1 (7 bases). The CDR3 runs to 14 residues. V lost 5 bases, J lost 4 bases, and 15 bases lay in between. Germline V gene data show CDR1 as MDHEN and CDR2 as SYDVKM. CDR3 sequence reads: CASSGPGGTYEQYF. CDR3 nucleotide sequence: TGTGCCAGCAGTGGTCCAGGGGGGACATACGAGCAGTACTTC.

This clonotype was found many times. The chain has TRBV6-1 and TRBJ1-2; D unresolved. V gave up 5 bases and J gave up 8 bases, with 24 bases separating them. CDR3 length: 16 amino acids. Germline CDR1 and CDR2: MNHNS and SASEGT. The CDR3 nucleotides are TGTGCCAGCAGTTTGTCAGGAGGCGCCGAGTCCTCAGGCTACACCTTC. This translates into CASSLSGGAESSGYTF.

The J gene is TRBJ1-6, the V gene TRBV5-6; 9 bases agree with TRBD1. This CDR3 region has 16 residues. The germline CDR1 and CDR2 sequences are SGHDT and YYEEEE. The V gene end was trimmed by 4 bases and the J gene end by 7 bases; junction bases not matched to a gene: 9. The CDR3 here is CASSAGQGKRNSPLHF. The CDR3 nucleotides are TGTGCCAGCAGCGCGGGACAGGGAAAGAGGAATTCACCCCTCCACTTT. The whole variable domain, remainder taken from reference TRBV5-6 and TRBJ1-6, is DAGVTQSPTHLIKTRGQQVTLRCSPKSGHDTVSWYQQALGQGPQFIFQYYEEEERQRGNFPDRFSGHQFPNYSSELNVNALLLGDSALYLCASSAGQGKRNSPLHFGNGTRLTVT.

J is TRBJ2-3 and V is TRBV7-6; a possible D gene is TRBD2 (7 bases). Per germline, CDR1 SGHVS and CDR2 FNYEAQ. The CDR3 is 15 residues long. V was cut by 5 bases and J by 2 bases, with 14 bases left in between. CDR3: CASSLRGADTDTQYF. CDR3 sequence (DNA): TGTGCCAGCAGCCTACGGGGGGCAGACACAGATACGCAGTATTTT.

This clonotype was counted many times. This chain connects TRBV18 to TRBJ1-4, with D maybe TRBD1 (6 bases). Deletions cut 2 bases from V and 3 bases from J, with 13 bases between. The CDR3 totals 16 residues. Germline values: CDR1 KGHSH, CDR2 LQKENI. The CDR3 DNA is TGTGCCAGCTCACCAAATGAACAGGGTCCTAATGAAAAACTGTTTTTT. Translating gives CASSPNEQGPNEKLFF.

This CDR3 reads CASSLEFSEQGAYQETQYF. CDR3 nucleotides: TGTGCCAGCAGCTTAGAGTTTTCAGAACAGGGGGCTTACCAAGAGACCCAGTACTTC. The chain couples TRBV7-9 to TRBJ2-5, with 9 bases identical to TRBD1. This CDR3 is 19 amino acids long. Germline V gives CDR1 SEHNR, CDR2 FQNEAQ (reference sequence). V lost 1 base, J lost 0 bases, and 12 bases stayed unmatched.

The rearrangement joins TRBV27 to TRBJ2-1; 12 bases match TRBD2. The CDR3 is made up of 16 amino acids. From germline, CDR1 is MNHEY and CDR2 SMNVEV (reference sequence). Germline trimming cut 6 bases from V and 7 bases from J; bases unmatched to any gene: 10. The chain's CDR3 is CASRLLAGGGGNEQFF. The CDR3 DNA is TGTGCCAGCAGGTTACTAGCGGGGGGTGGTGGGAATGAGCAGTTCTTC.

This clonotype was recorded many times. The chain uses TRBV20-1 and TRBJ1-5; D unresolved. V was pared by 6 bases and J by 0 bases, with 12 bases between. Germline CDR1 is DFQATT and CDR2 is SNEGSKA (reference sequence). The CDR3 extends over 14 amino acids. The CDR3 nucleotides are TGCAGTGCCGCGGGCCATCTTAGCAATCAGCCCCAGCATTTT. Amino acids: CSAAGHLSNQPQHF.

The CDR3 sequence is CASTSAGGGTDTQYF. DNA for the CDR3: TGTGCCAGCACCTCGGCGGGAGGGGGCACAGATACGCAGTATTTT. The chain recombines TRBV5-5 with TRBJ2-3; the match to TRBD2 covers 9 bases. The J segment lost 1 base and the V segment lost 6 bases, leaving 6 bases of the junction unmatched. This CDR3 contains 15 residues. Germline CDR1 and CDR2: SGHKS and YYEKEE (reference sequence).

The sample holds many counts of this clonotype. The CDR3 DNA reads as TGTGCCAGCAGTCTAGGGGGGACTAGCGGACGCACGCAGTATTTT. This encodes CASSLGGTSGRTQYF. The chain joins TRBV7-2 to TRBJ2-3; 11 bases fit TRBD2. The CDR3 is 15 amino acids. Germline V gene sequence: CDR1 SGHTA, CDR2 FQGNSA. J gave up 9 bases and V 6 bases, and 11 bases lay outside the gene matches.

This clonotype has just a few counts. V gene TRBV20-1 combines with J gene TRBJ2-3; 7 bases fit TRBD2. CDR3 length: 17 residues. Per the germline V gene, CDR1 is DFQATT and CDR2 is SNEGSKA (reference sequence). V dropped 0 bases and J dropped 6; count of bases not matched to a gene: 15. CDR3 bases: TGCAGTGCTAGAGATCGCCCAGCGGGGAGGGAGAGGGATACGCAGTATTTT. As protein: CSARDRPAGRERDTQYF.

With respect to this clonotype: A much bigger clone sits one base away, suggesting this may be a read error. The chain links TRBV10-3 to TRBJ2-5; the match to TRBD2 covers 8 bases. V was clipped by 6 bases and J by 2 bases; unmatched bases: 5. Germline V gives CDR1 ENHRY, CDR2 SYGVKD. The CDR3 spans 14 residues. CDR3 amino acids: CAIRGLGCQETQYF. The CDR3, as DNA: TGTGCCATCAGGGGACTAGGGTGTCAAGAGACCCAGTACTTC.

The genes are TRBV4-2 and TRBJ2-4, with 12 bases matching TRBD2. Germline loops: CDR1 LGHNA, CDR2 YNFKEQ. V lost 4 bases, J lost 1 base, and 5 bases stayed unmatched. The CDR3 has 17 residues. The CDR3 spells CASSPYTSGGAKNIQYF. CDR3 sequence (DNA): TGTGCCAGCAGCCCCTATACTAGCGGGGGGGCCAAAAACATTCAGTACTTC.

This clonotype was detected many times. The V and J genes are TRBV27 and TRBJ2-5, with TRBD2 as a possible D gene (6 bases). Trimming left V 2 bases short and J 4 bases short, with 20 bases between. The CDR3 sequence is 17 residues long. The germline V gene encodes CDR1 MNHEY and CDR2 SMNVEV (reference sequence). CDR3 sequence: CASSLDGSGGPIETQYF. In DNA, the CDR3 is TGTGCCAGCAGTTTAGATGGTAGCGGAGGGCCGATAGAGACCCAGTACTTC.

This clonotype was observed a few times. The V and J genes are TRBV27 and TRBJ1-2; TRBD1 matches at 8 bases. The CDR3 is made up of 14 amino acids. The germline gives CDR1 MNHEY, CDR2 SMNVEV (reference sequence). J lost 4 bases, V lost 5 bases, and 6 bases had no gene match. The CDR3 bases are TGTGCCAGCAGTCGGACAGGGCTTTTCTATGGCTACACCTTC. It yields the protein CASSRTGLFYGYTF.

CDR3 loop: CASRLGGSYEQYF. The CDR3 DNA follows: TGTGCCAGTAGACTTGGCGGTTCCTACGAGCAGTACTTC. The chain recombines TRBV19 with TRBJ2-7; no firm D call. Germline lookup yields CDR1 LNHDA and CDR2 SQIVND (reference sequence). The CDR3 loop spans 13 amino acids. V dropped 6 bases and J dropped 1 base, with 10 bases sitting between them.

This sequence joins TRBV6-4 and TRBJ2-3, with 7 bases fitting TRBD1. Germline lookup yields CDR1 MRHNA and CDR2 SNTAGT. V lost 8 bases and J lost 2; bases outside the gene matches: 10. The CDR3 sequence is 15 residues long. This CDR3 reads CASSPEDRYTDTQYF. DNA of the CDR3: TGTGCCAGCTCCCCAGAGGACAGGTACACAGATACGCAGTATTTT.

The chain combines TRBV7-9 with TRBJ2-5; D possibly corresponds to TRBD1 (6 bases). The CDR3 has 14 residues. The V end was cut by 11 bases, the J end by 4 bases, with 20 bases between. CDR1 SEHNR and CDR2 FQNEAQ come from the germline V gene (reference sequence). Here the CDR3 reads CAADATGARETQYF. The CDR3 nucleotides read TGTGCCGCAGACGCGACAGGAGCAAGAGAGACCCAGTACTTC.